The 27 T cell receptor beta chains listed next were all sequenced from one sample in a study of blood T cell repertoires in COVID-19. Clones were sequenced by immunoSEQ multiplex PCR, and TCRdb holds only the in-frame ones, with some missing. The data hold approximately 40,000 clones, with 91% observed a single time. Sequenced material: peripheral blood. The origin of the receptors is a woman older than 75 with acute or convalescent COVID-19.

The rearrangement joins TRBV6-5 to TRBJ1-5, with a weak D call TRBD1 (6 bases). Germline lookup yields CDR1 MNHEY and CDR2 SVGAGI. The CDR3 runs to 13 residues. Trimming cost V 8 bases and J 3 bases, with 11 bases left between them. The CDR3 sequence is CASEGQHNQPQHF. The CDR3 nucleotides read TGTGCCAGCGAAGGACAGCACAATCAGCCCCAGCATTTT.

The chain carries TRBV18 and TRBJ1-5; D unclear. Germline V gene sequence: CDR1 KGHSH, CDR2 LQKENI. The V end lost 1 base, the J end lost 7 bases, and 8 bases lay between the germline ends. CDR3 size: 13 residues. DNA of the CDR3: TGTGCCAGCTCACCACTGGGGAGCCAGCCCCAGCATTTT. Encoded protein: CASSPLGSQPQHF. The whole variable domain, remainder taken from reference TRBV18 and TRBJ1-5, is NAGVMQNPRHLVRRRGQEARLRCSPMKGHSHVYWYRQLPEEGLKFMVYLQKENIIDESGMPKERFSAEFPKEGPSILRIQQVVRGDSAAYFCASSPLGSQPQHFGDGTRLSIL.

The chain has TRBV5-1 and TRBJ1-1; D is unresolved. Per germline, CDR1 SGHRS and CDR2 YFSETQ. This CDR3 comprises 13 residues. V was trimmed by 0 bases and J by 5 bases, leaving 8 bases between them. CDR3 nucleotide sequence: TGCGCCAGCAGCTTGGTCGGGGATACTGAAGCTTTCTTT. This translates into CASSLVGDTEAFF. Supplemented by reference TRBV5-1 and TRBJ1-1, the full variable domain reads KAGVTQTPRYLIKTRGQQVTLSCSPISGHRSVSWYQQTPGQGLQFLFEYFSETQRNKGNFPGRFSGRQFSNSRSEMNVSTLELGDSALYLCASSLVGDTEAFFGQGTRLTVV.

The chain carries TRBV5-1 and TRBJ1-2, with a possible D match to TRBD1 (6 bases). The length of the CDR3 is 14 residues. The V gene lost 0 bases and the J gene lost 7 bases, with 13 bases spanning the gap. Germline loops: CDR1 SGHRS, CDR2 YFSETQ. The CDR3 is CASSLEGGGLGYTF. The CDR3 DNA follows: TGCGCCAGCAGCTTGGAGGGAGGGGGACTTGGCTACACCTTC.

J is TRBJ1-5 and V is TRBV6-6; no clear D. Germline assignment: CDR1 MNHNY and CDR2 SVGAGI (reference sequence). With 2 bases removed from V and 3 bases from J, the gap between germline ends came to 2 bases. This CDR3 region has 12 residues. The CDR3 DNA sequence: TGTGCCAGCAGTTACCTCAATCAGCCCCAGCATTTT. As protein: CASSYLNQPQHF.

The V and J genes are TRBV24-1 and TRBJ2-1, with D tentatively TRBD2 (5 bases). CDR1 and CDR2 (germline): KGHDR, SFDVKD. V shed 2 bases and J shed 6 bases, with 19 bases lying between them. There are 17 residues in the CDR3. The CDR3 DNA is TGTGCCACCAGTGATTCGGCCTCAAGGCCTAGCCGCAATGAGCAGTTCTTC. This encodes CATSDSASRPSRNEQFF.

V is TRBV30 and J is TRBJ1-4, with D uncertain. This CDR3 spans 13 amino acids. V shed 1 base and J shed 2 bases, with 5 bases lying between them. Germline V gene data show CDR1 as GTSNPN and CDR2 as SVGIG (reference sequence). The CDR3 bases are TGTGCCTGGAGTGCCCTCACTAATGAAAAACTGTTTTTT. Amino acids: CAWSALTNEKLFF.

This chain uses TRBV5-1 with TRBJ1-3; TRBD1 agrees at 9 bases. The CDR3 extends over 17 amino acids. The germline CDR1 and CDR2 sequences are SGHRS and YFSETQ. Trimming cost V 2 bases and J 0 bases; bases outside gene matches: 6. The CDR3 DNA reads TGCGCCAGCAGCTTCCTCGGGACAGGGAGCTCTGGAAACACCATATATTTT. Amino acid sequence: CASSFLGTGSSGNTIYF.

This clone has just one count. The rearrangement joins TRBV3-1 (or the pseudogene TRBV3-2) to TRBJ1-2; D is unresolved. The ends were cut back, 4 bases at V and 4 bases at J, with 7 bases in the middle. From germline, CDR1 is LGHDT and CDR2 YNNKEL (reference sequence). There are 12 residues in the CDR3. CDR3 in amino acids: CASSRDFYGYTF. CDR3 nucleotides: TGTGCCAGCAGCCGAGACTTCTATGGCTACACCTTC.

The chain links TRBV2 to TRBJ2-7; 11 bases match TRBD2. The length of the CDR3 is 14 residues. Unmatched junction bases numbered 7, after V lost 9 bases and J lost 3 bases. The germline V gene encodes CDR1 SNHLY and CDR2 FYNNEI. The CDR3 loop is CASKPGLAVYEQYF. The CDR3 nucleotides are TGTGCCAGTAAACCGGGACTAGCGGTCTACGAGCAGTACTTC. Using reference TRBV2 and TRBJ2-7 for the parts outside the CDR3, the full variable domain is EPEVTQTPSHQVTQMGQEVILRCVPISNHLYFYWYRQILGQKVEFLVSFYNNEISEKSEIFDDQFSVERPDGSNFTLKIRSTKLEDSAMYFCASKPGLAVYEQYFGPGTRLTVT.

This clone appeared once. The CDR3 sequence is CASSLSVTGSTEAFF. DNA for the CDR3: TGCGCCAGCAGCTTGAGTGTGACAGGGTCCACTGAAGCTTTCTTT. J is TRBJ1-1 and V is TRBV5-1; TRBD1 matches 7 bases. Germline values: CDR1 SGHRS, CDR2 YFSETQ. V lost 1 base and J lost 4; bases outside the gene matches: 7. This CDR3 comprises 15 residues. The full variable domain, rest sourced from reference TRBV5-1 and TRBJ1-1, is KAGVTQTPRYLIKTRGQQVTLSCSPISGHRSVSWYQQTPGQGLQFLFEYFSETQRNKGNFPGRFSGRQFSNSRSEMNVSTLELGDSALYLCASSLSVTGSTEAFFGQGTRLTVV.

The chain combines TRBV30 with TRBJ1-5; D is uncertain. There are 14 residues in the CDR3. The V gene lost 0 bases and the J gene lost 6 bases, with 12 bases spanning the gap. The germline V gene has CDR1 GTSNPN and CDR2 SVGIG (reference sequence). In nucleotides, the CDR3 is TGTGCCTGGAGTGTCGGTGGTGGTCGTCAGCCCCAGCATTTT. Amino acids: CAWSVGGGRQPQHF.

The rearrangement joins TRBV15 to TRBJ1-5; 12 bases are a match to TRBD1. The CDR3 has 17 residues. The trim removed 1 base at V and 5 bases at J, leaving 6 bases unmatched. The germline gives CDR1 LNHNV, CDR2 YYDKDF (reference sequence). The CDR3 loop is CATSRAGTGGGDQPQHF. DNA for the CDR3: TGTGCCACCAGCAGAGCCGGGACAGGGGGCGGTGATCAGCCCCAGCATTTT.

This clone has a handful of counts. This chain joins TRBV2 and TRBJ1-1; D unclear. The V and J ends lost 7 bases and 2 bases respectively, with 5 bases between them. This CDR3 has 11 residues. Germline V CDR1 and CDR2: SNHLY, FYNNEI. CDR3 DNA sequence: TGTGCCAGCACCGTAAACACTGAAGCTTTCTTT. It encodes CASTVNTEAFF.

The count of this clone is one. At one end the junction does not follow the germline gene, possibly because of a read error. The chain is built from TRBV5-8 and TRBJ1-3, with D perhaps TRBD1 (5 bases). CDR3 length: 11 amino acids. The germline V gene encodes CDR1 SGHTS and CDR2 YDEGEE. The CDR3 nucleotides are TGTGCCAGCAGCTTGGTCAGGGAGGAATCCTTT. It codes for CASSLVREESF.

V and J are TRBV19 and TRBJ1-1; D ambiguous. Germline CDR1 and CDR2: LNHDA and SQIVND (reference sequence). Trimming cost V 0 bases and J 1 base, with 9 bases left between them. The CDR3 spans 15 residues. The CDR3 loop reads CASSIDQAGNTEAFF. DNA of the CDR3: TGTGCCAGTAGTATAGATCAGGCAGGGAACACTGAAGCTTTCTTT.

The V gene is TRBV30, the J gene TRBJ1-5; no reliable D call. The CDR3 is made up of 13 amino acids. Germline CDR1 and CDR2: GTSNPN and SVGIG (reference sequence). V lost 1 base, J lost 0 bases, and 4 bases lay in between. CDR3 sequence (DNA): TGTGCCTGGAGTGAATATAGCAATCAGCCCCAGCATTTT. Translation gives CAWSEYSNQPQHF.

This sequence joins TRBV30 and TRBJ2-1; 7 bases are a match to TRBD2. Per the germline V gene, CDR1 is GTSNPN and CDR2 is SVGIG (reference sequence). The CDR3 is 14 amino acids. J gave up 0 bases and V 8 bases, and 7 bases lay outside the gene matches. The CDR3 bases are TGTGCCATAATAACTAGCGCCTCCTACAATGAGCAGTTCTTC. Translated, it gives CAIITSASYNEQFF.

The chain uses TRBV5-1 and TRBJ1-3; 9 nucleotides line up with TRBD1. CDR3 length: 15 amino acids. Trimming removed 4 bases from V and 0 bases from J; junction bases left unmatched: 2. Germline-derived CDR1 and CDR2 are SGHRS and YFSETQ. The CDR3 reads CASSVDRGSGNTIYF. CDR3 coding DNA: TGCGCCAGCAGCGTGGACAGGGGCTCTGGAAACACCATATATTTT.

V and J are TRBV24-1 and TRBJ1-5, with D possibly TRBD1 on 6 matching bases. The V end lost 0 bases, the J end lost 6 bases, and 14 bases lay between the germline ends. Per the germline V gene, CDR1 is KGHDR and CDR2 is SFDVKD. The CDR3 sequence is 16 residues long. The CDR3 reads CATSDLRSGGGQPQHF. The CDR3 DNA sequence: TGTGCCACCAGTGATTTGCGATCGGGGGGCGGTCAGCCCCAGCATTTT.

V and J are TRBV7-2 and TRBJ2-7, with TRBD1 as a possible D gene (6 bases). CDR3 length equals 13 residues. CDR1 and CDR2 (germline): SGHTA, FQGNSA. The ends were cut back, 5 bases at V and 3 bases at J, with 11 bases in the middle. CDR3 protein: CASSAYRVYEQYF. DNA for the CDR3: TGTGCCAGCAGCGCGTACAGGGTCTACGAGCAGTACTTC. Supplemented by reference TRBV7-2 and TRBJ2-7, the full variable domain reads GAGVSQSPSNKVTEKGKDVELRCDPISGHTALYWYRQSLGQGLEFLIYFQGNSAPDKSGLPSDRFSAERTGGSVSTLTIQRTQQEDSAVYLCASSAYRVYEQYFGPGTRLTVT.

V and J are TRBV19 and TRBJ1-1, with TRBD1 identical over 8 bases. Trimming removed 5 bases from V and 4 bases from J; junction bases left unmatched: 6. The germline V gene has CDR1 LNHDA and CDR2 SQIVND (reference sequence). This CDR3 comprises 14 residues. In DNA form, the CDR3 reads TGTGCCAGTAGTCCCCAGACAGGGGTCACTGAAGCTTTCTTT. It codes for CASSPQTGVTEAFF.

This clone was seen a few times. The chain recombines TRBV3-1 (or the pseudogene TRBV3-2) with TRBJ2-3; TRBD2 matches at 11 bases. This CDR3 is 18 amino acids long. Losses at the gene ends were 4 bases for V and 3 bases for J; bases not matched to a gene: 12. Germline CDR1 is LGHDT and CDR2 is YNNKEL (reference sequence). The CDR3 nucleotides read TGTGCCAGCAGCCCCCGTCTAGTGCTAGCGGGAGGTACAGATACGCAGTATTTT. Amino acids: CASSPRLVLAGGTDTQYF.

Comment on this clone: The missing conserved phenylalanine or tryptophan at the end of this CDR3 makes a read error likely. The limits of the CDR3 on the DNA are not certain, so only TCRdb's listed CDR3 is given. This sequence joins TRBV30 and TRBJ1-2; the table's TRBD1 call for D was not verified on the DNA. The CDR3 is 12 amino acids in total, end residues counted. Germline lookup yields CDR1 GTSNPN and CDR2 SVGIG (reference sequence). The CDR3 sequence is CAWSVGTGKINL.

V is TRBV5-1 and J is TRBJ1-4; maybe TRBD1 (6 bases). There are 14 residues in the CDR3. With 3 bases removed from V and 7 bases from J, the gap between germline ends came to 13 bases. The V gene's germline CDR1 is SGHRS and CDR2 YFSETQ. The CDR3 nucleotides read TGCGCCAGCAGCTCCGGGACAAACTCTGAAAAACTGTTTTTT. Encoded protein: CASSSGTNSEKLFF.

A note on this clone: A junction end diverges from the germline sequence, so it may reflect a read error. V usage is TRBV5-4 and J usage is TRBJ1-4; 9 nucleotides align to TRBD1. The CDR3 covers 12 residues. Germline V gene data show CDR1 as SGHNT and CDR2 as YYREEE (reference sequence). CDR3 nucleotides: TGTGCCAGCAGCTTGCTGGACAGGGGTCTCCTGTGG. Its protein product is CASSLLDRGLLW.

The gene calls are TRBV11-2 and TRBJ2-2; 11 bases agree with TRBD2. Germline CDR1 reads SGHAT; CDR2 reads FQNNGV. The CDR3 totals 18 residues. J gave up 4 bases and V 1 base, and 8 bases lay outside the gene matches. CDR3 sequence: CASSLGSSGGRSTGELFF. The CDR3 DNA sequence: TGTGCCAGCAGCTTAGGCTCTAGCGGGGGGCGTAGCACCGGGGAGCTGTTTTTT.